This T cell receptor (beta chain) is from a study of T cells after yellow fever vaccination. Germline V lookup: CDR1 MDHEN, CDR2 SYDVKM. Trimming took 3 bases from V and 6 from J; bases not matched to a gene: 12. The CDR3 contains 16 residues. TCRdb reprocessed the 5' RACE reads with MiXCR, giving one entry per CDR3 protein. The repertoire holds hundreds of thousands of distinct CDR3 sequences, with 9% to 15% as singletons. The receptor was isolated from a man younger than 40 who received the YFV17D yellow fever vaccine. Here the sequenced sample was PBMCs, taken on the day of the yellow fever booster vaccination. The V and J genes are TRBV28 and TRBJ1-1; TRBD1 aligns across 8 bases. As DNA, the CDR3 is TGTGCCAGCAGTTTGATAACAGGGGGTTCGATCCCTGAAGCTTTCTTT. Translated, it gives CASSLITGGSIPEAFF.